The source of this TCR beta chain is a study of beta chain features in type 1 diabetes. Study-wide findings and caveats: Equally in patients and controls, shorter templates might have been favored by PCR. There was a moderate but significant shortening of TCRB CDR3s in all four CD4+ subsets of Type 1 diabetes patients.

Reverse transcription of all isolated RNA meant that expressed TCRB transcripts were sequenced. Naive, central memory and regulatory T cell samples produced a mean of about 3.4 million reads. Here immunoSEQ multiplex PCR was the method, and the copy in TCRdb shows in-frame clones only, minus some. The sample has around 300,000 clones, around 7.8% seen once. The sample holds a few counts of this clone. No antigen is known for it. Sample: central memory CD4+ T cells from blood. The source of this sequence is a young woman in good health.

The CDR3 DNA reads TGTGCCAGCAGCCGTTTCCTACAGGGTAGTAGAGAGACCCAGTACTTC. Its translation is CASSRFLQGSRETQYF. The V and J genes are TRBV14 and TRBJ2-5, with D perhaps TRBD1 (6 bases). CDR3 length: 16 amino acids. Trimming took 4 bases from V and 4 from J, leaving 19 bases between them. CDR1 is SGHDN and CDR2 is FVKESK in the germline V gene.